These T cell receptor beta chains were read from a single sample in a study of T cell responses to AZD1222 COVID-19 vaccine. Sequenced by immunoSEQ multiplex PCR; TCRdb stores in-frame clones only, minus some. The table records around 130,000 clones, roughly 84% of them present only once. The sequencing used peripheral blood, collected on day 0 of AZD1222 vaccination. Receptor source: an adult in good health. The CDR3 runs from the conserved cysteine through the conserved F or W. D genes are given only for firm matches. Clone size appears in some rows only: once, few, many, or a class for an expanded clone.

>TRBD1|TRBV6-5|-|TRBJ1-2
CATQRSGTGIGYTF
TGTGCCACCCAACGGTCCGGGACAGGGATTGGCTACACCTTC
>-|TRBV7-2|-|TRBJ1-2
CASSFSSEGPENTF
TGTGCCAGCAGCTTTTCCTCCGAAGGCCCCGAGAACACCTTC
>-|TRBV7-2|-|TRBJ1-6
CASSLVWGLENSPLHF
TGTGCCAGCAGCTTAGTTTGGGGGCTTGAGAATTCACCCCTCCACTTT
>TRBD1|TRBV11-2|once|TRBJ2-2
CASSFAGQGAAGELFF
TGTGCCAGCAGCTTTGCGGGACAGGGGGCTGCCGGGGAGCTGTTTTTT
>-|TRBV28|-|TRBJ1-1
CASNGAGDTEAFF
TGTGCCAGCAATGGGGCCGGGGACACTGAAGCTTTCTTT
>-|TRBV6-1|once|TRBJ2-1
CASSERYEQFF
TGTGCCAGCAGTGAACGGTATGAGCAGTTCTTC
>-|TRBV28|-|TRBJ2-5
CASTVGTVQETQYF
TGTGCCAGCACAGTCGGGACGGTCCAAGAGACCCAGTACTTC
>-|TRBV7-9|once|TRBJ1-4
CASSSWADNEKLFF
TGTGCCAGCAGCTCGTGGGCAGATAATGAAAAACTGTTTTTT
>-|TRBV5-1|once|TRBJ1-3
CASSFQGISSGNTIYF
TGCGCCAGCAGCTTTCAGGGGATCTCTTCTGGAAACACCATATATTTT
>TRBD1|TRBV4-2|once|TRBJ1-6
CASSQDKGQAYSPLHF
TGTGCCAGCAGCCAAGATAAGGGACAGGCGTATTCACCCCTCCACTTT
>TRBD1|TRBV10-3|-|TRBJ1-4
CAISEKGQGEGKLFF
TGTGCCATCAGTGAAAAAGGGCAGGGGGAAGGAAAACTGTTTTTT
>-|TRBV7-2|-|TRBJ2-7
CASSAQRSYEQYF
TGTGCCAGCAGCGCGCAGAGATCCTACGAGCAGTACTTC
>-|TRBV5-1|-|TRBJ2-5
CASSFVADQETQYF
TGCGCCAGCAGCTTTGTGGCAGACCAAGAGACCCAGTACTTC
>TRBD2|TRBV5-1|-|TRBJ2-1
CASSLVRTSGRAEQFF
TGCGCCAGCAGCTTGGTACGGACTAGCGGGAGGGCTGAGCAGTTCTTC
>-|TRBV12-3/TRBV12-4|-|TRBJ2-2
CASSLDNTGELFF
TGTGCCAGCAGTTTGGACAACACCGGGGAGCTGTTTTTT
>-|TRBV14|-|TRBJ1-6
CASSQDRRPPLHF
TGTGCCAGCAGCCAAGATCGGCGACCACCCCTCCACTTT
>-|TRBV27|-|TRBJ1-2
CASSSSTVTTYTF
TGTGCCAGCAGTTCATCTACGGTTACCACTTACACCTTC
>-|TRBV15|once|TRBJ2-3
CATSRDLEEDTQYF
TGTGCCACCAGCAGAGATCTGGAAGAAGATACGCAGTATTTT
>-|TRBV10-3|-|TRBJ1-1
CAISEEGRVNTEAFF
TGTGCCATCAGTGAAGAGGGGAGAGTGAACACTGAAGCTTTCTTT
>-|TRBV6-2/TRBV6-3|once|TRBJ1-6
CASSYSQGRNSPLHF
TGTGCCAGCAGTTACTCGCAGGGTCGGAATTCACCCCTCCACTTT
>-|TRBV5-1|-|TRBJ1-4
CASSNGLSRVYEKLFF
TGCGCCAGCAGCAACGGACTCTCACGGGTATATGAAAAACTGTTTTTT
>TRBD1|TRBV11-3|once|TRBJ1-2
CASSQETGNYGYTF
TGTGCCAGCAGCCAAGAGACAGGGAACTATGGCTACACCTTC
>-|TRBV5-4|-|TRBJ2-7
CASSLWPRGRAYEQYF
TGTGCCAGCAGCTTGTGGCCGCGGGGCCGGGCCTACGAGCAGTACTTC
>-|TRBV2|-|TRBJ1-4
CASSEARGEKLFF
TGTGCCAGCAGTGAAGCCAGGGGTGAAAAACTGTTTTTT
>-|TRBV2|-|TRBJ2-1
CASSGQRVEQFF
TGTGCCAGCAGTGGACAGAGGGTTGAGCAGTTCTTC
>-|TRBV5-6|-|TRBJ2-5
CASSFDSQETQYF
TGTGCCAGCAGCTTCGACAGTCAAGAGACCCAGTACTTC
>-|TRBV7-9|-|TRBJ2-1
CAGTDEMTSYNEQFF
TGTGCCGGGACCGACGAGATGACGTCCTACAATGAGCAGTTCTTC
>-|TRBV19|once|TRBJ1-3
CASTKGGSGNTIYF
TGTGCCAGTACCAAGGGCGGCTCTGGAAACACCATATATTTT
>TRBD2|TRBV11-2|-|TRBJ2-3
CASSSVVLAGYVWGDTQYF
TGTGCCAGCAGCTCGGTGGTACTAGCGGGATATGTTTGGGGAGATACGCAGTATTTT
>-|TRBV10-3|-|TRBJ2-5
CAISESVTVPLQETQYF
TGTGCCATCAGTGAGTCCGTGACAGTCCCCCTCCAAGAGACCCAGTACTTC
>TRBD2|TRBV4-1|-|TRBJ2-1
CASSQVDLGLAGGNEQFF
TGCGCCAGCAGCCAAGTGGACCTGGGACTAGCGGGGGGAAATGAGCAGTTCTTC
>-|TRBV27|-|TRBJ1-1
CASVKERGRGGTEAFF
TGTGCCAGCGTTAAGGAACGGGGGCGCGGGGGCACTGAAGCTTTCTTT
>-|TRBV4-1|-|TRBJ2-5
CASSPEDGRGAQYF
TGCGCCAGCAGCCCAGAGGACGGGAGAGGGGCCCAGTACTTC
>-|TRBV2|-|TRBJ2-7
CASTRPDSYEQYF
TGTGCCAGTACGAGGCCGGACTCCTACGAGCAGTACTTC
>-|TRBV6-2/TRBV6-3|once|TRBJ2-6
CASSTGLDHVLTF
TGTGCCAGCAGTACCGGACTTGATCACGTCCTGACTTTC
>TRBD1|TRBV19|-|TRBJ1-1
CASSSGQGAGWAEAFF
TGTGCCAGTAGTTCGGGACAGGGGGCCGGCTGGGCTGAAGCTTTCTTT
>TRBD2|TRBV5-6|-|TRBJ2-1
CASSYYGTSGGAYEQFF
TGTGCCAGCAGCTATTACGGGACTAGCGGGGGGGCCTATGAGCAGTTCTTC
>-|TRBV30|-|TRBJ2-1
CAWSNSISYNEQFF
TGTGCCTGGAGTAACAGCATATCCTACAATGAGCAGTTCTTC
>-|TRBV6-2/TRBV6-3|-|TRBJ2-7
CASSYVRGYEQYF
TGTGCCAGCAGTTACGTCCGGGGATACGAGCAGTACTTC
>TRBD1|TRBV7-9|-|TRBJ2-5
CASTTPGGTGGQETQYF
TGTGCCAGCACCACACCCGGGGGGACAGGGGGCCAAGAGACCCAGTACTTC
>TRBD1|TRBV3-1/TRBV3-2|once|TRBJ1-1
CATQTTGGNTEAFF
TGTGCCACACAAACTACAGGGGGTAACACTGAAGCTTTCTTT
>-|TRBV5-1|-|TRBJ2-1
CASSGRQNYNEQFF
TGCGCCAGCAGCGGGCGACAGAACTACAATGAGCAGTTCTTC
>TRBD1|TRBV27|-|TRBJ1-1
CASGFGQGVEAFF
TGTGCCAGCGGGTTTGGACAGGGGGTTGAAGCTTTCTTT
>-|TRBV14|-|TRBJ2-5
CASSQEEDQAKETQYF
TGTGCCAGCAGCCAAGAGGAGGACCAGGCTAAAGAGACCCAGTACTTC
>-|TRBV19|-|TRBJ1-2
CASSILQGNYGYTF
TGTGCCAGTAGTATACTACAGGGTAACTATGGCTACACCTTC